The 5 T cell receptor beta chains reported below all come from one sample, sequenced in a study of control samples from healthy donors and cancer patients. TCRdb's copy holds only in-frame clones and misses some; the assay was immunoSEQ multiplex PCR. The sample lists 150,000 to 200,000 clones, nearly 90% seen once, with more than 1.3% in the top ten. Specimen: blood. The receptors derive from a woman aged 45-65 years in good health.

The chain joins TRBV14 to TRBJ1-4; D is unclear. CDR3 length: 14 residues. Trimming cost V 3 bases and J 8 bases, with 13 bases left between them. Germline CDR1 is SGHDN and CDR2 is FVKESK. The CDR3 nucleotides read TGTGCCAGCAGCCACTCCGCGAGGAGGGAAAAACTGTTTTTT. Amino acids: CASSHSARREKLFF.

J is TRBJ2-1 and V is TRBV18; D might be TRBD2 (6 bases). The CDR3 sequence is 19 residues long. The V end was cut by 2 bases, the J end by 7 bases, with 27 bases between. The germline V gene has CDR1 KGHSH and CDR2 LQKENI. As DNA, the CDR3 is TGTGCCAGCTCACCAACCATGGCCCGTAATTCACCCGGAGGGAATGAGCAGTTCTTC. This translates into CASSPTMARNSPGGNEQFF.

This sequence joins TRBV2 and TRBJ2-5; TRBD1 might be the D (5 bases). This CDR3 is built from 14 residues. Germline V CDR1 and CDR2: SNHLY, FYNNEI. The ends were cut back, 8 bases at V and 5 bases at J, with 18 bases in the middle. The chain's CDR3 is CASEGRGTEETQYF. CDR3 in DNA: TGTGCCAGCGAAGGTAGGGGTACAGAGGAGACCCAGTACTTC.

The V gene is TRBV19, the J gene TRBJ1-4, with D uncertain. CDR3 length: 13 amino acids. V lost 7 bases to trimming and J lost 4 bases, with 10 bases between them. The germline V gene encodes CDR1 LNHDA and CDR2 SQIVND (reference sequence). The CDR3 DNA sequence: TGTGCCAGTAATCGGCTTCTTAATGAAAAACTGTTTTTT. It encodes CASNRLLNEKLFF.

The rearrangement links TRBV2 to TRBJ1-2, with a weak D call TRBD1 (6 bases). Trimming pared 4 bases from V and 7 bases from J, leaving 16 bases between. CDR1 and CDR2 from the germline V gene are SNHLY and FYNNEI. This CDR3 region has 14 residues. The CDR3 DNA reads as TGTGCCAGCAGTGTGGCCAGGGGAAATAGTGGCTACACCTTC. It specifies CASSVARGNSGYTF.